Here is one T cell receptor beta chain with its context. This record comes from a study of blood T cell repertoires in COVID-19. Study-level information: Acute and convalescent COVID-19 specimens originated in the United States, Italy and Spain. Sample material is recorded as cDNA or gDNA derived from T cells, B-cell-depleted T cells, or PBMCs.

Participants' reported clinical history set cohort assignment. Donors of Cohort 3 who recovered were those that had two negative PCRs, clearance, or symptom resolution. Libraries were prepared by immunoSEQ multiplex PCR; TCRdb keeps only in-frame clonotypes and omits some of them. The table shows about 270,000 clones, with nearly 90% occurring only once. This TCR came from a woman aged 60-70 years who had recovered from COVID-19. Sample: PBMCs or T cells enriched from blood (not recorded which).

This chain's CDR3 is CASSADSYEQYF. CDR3 DNA: TGTGCTTCGAGCGCCGACTCCTACGAGCAGTACTTC. The chain recombines TRBV30 with TRBJ2-7; no reliable D call. The CDR3 totals 12 residues. Germline assignment: CDR1 GTSNPN and CDR2 SVGIG (reference sequence). The full variable domain, rest sourced from reference TRBV30 and TRBJ2-7, is SQTIHQWPATLVQPVGSPLSLECTVEGTSNPNLYWYRQAAGRGLQLLFYSVGIGQISSEVPQNLSASRPQDRQFILSSKKLLLSDSGFYLCASSADSYEQYFGPGTRLTVT.